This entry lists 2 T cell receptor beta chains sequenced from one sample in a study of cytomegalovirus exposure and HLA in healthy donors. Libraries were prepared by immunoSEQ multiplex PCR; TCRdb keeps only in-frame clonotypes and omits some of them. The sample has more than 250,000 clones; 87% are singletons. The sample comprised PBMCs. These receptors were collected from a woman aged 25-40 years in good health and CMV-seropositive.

CDR3 region: CASSFADTDTQYF. CDR3 DNA sequence: TGTGCCAGCAGCTTTGCGGACACAGATACGCAGTATTTT. V is TRBV5-6 and J is TRBJ2-3; D is uncertain. Germline-derived CDR1 and CDR2 are SGHDT and YYEEEE. Trimming left V 2 bases short and J 2 bases short, with 6 bases between. The CDR3 has 13 residues. The variable domain in full, completed from reference TRBV5-6 and TRBJ2-3, reads DAGVTQSPTHLIKTRGQQVTLRCSPKSGHDTVSWYQQALGQGPQFIFQYYEEEERQRGNFPDRFSGHQFPNYSSELNVNALLLGDSALYLCASSFADTDTQYFGPGTRLTVL.

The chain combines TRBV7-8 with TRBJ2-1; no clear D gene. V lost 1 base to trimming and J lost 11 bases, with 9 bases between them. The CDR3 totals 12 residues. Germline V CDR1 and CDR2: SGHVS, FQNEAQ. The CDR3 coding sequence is TGTGCCAGCAGCTTAGATAGGGTGCAGCAGTTCTTC. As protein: CASSLDRVQQFF. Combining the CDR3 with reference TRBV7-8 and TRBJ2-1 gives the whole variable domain GAGVSQSPRYKVAKRGQDVALRCDPISGHVSLFWYQQALGQGPEFLTYFQNEAQLDKSGLPSDRFFAERPEGSVSTLKIQRTQQEDSAVYLCASSLDRVQQFFGPGTRLTVL.